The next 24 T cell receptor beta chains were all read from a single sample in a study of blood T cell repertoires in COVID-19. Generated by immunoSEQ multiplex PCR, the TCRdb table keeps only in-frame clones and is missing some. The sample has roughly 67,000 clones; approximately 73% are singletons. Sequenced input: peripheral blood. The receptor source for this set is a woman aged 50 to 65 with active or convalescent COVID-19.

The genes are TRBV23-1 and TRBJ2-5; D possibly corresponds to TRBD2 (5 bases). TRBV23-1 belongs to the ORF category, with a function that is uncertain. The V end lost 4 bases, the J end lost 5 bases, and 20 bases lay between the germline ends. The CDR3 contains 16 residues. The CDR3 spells CASSRRGRMSWETQYF. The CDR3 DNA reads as TGCGCCAGCAGTCGTCGGGGTCGAATGAGCTGGGAGACCCAGTACTTC.

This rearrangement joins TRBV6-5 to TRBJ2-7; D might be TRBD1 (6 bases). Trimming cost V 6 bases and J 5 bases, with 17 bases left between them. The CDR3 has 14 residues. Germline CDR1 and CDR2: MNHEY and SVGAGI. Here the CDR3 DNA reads TGTGCCAGCAGCCCGACAGGAACAATCCACGAGCAGTACTTC. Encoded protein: CASSPTGTIHEQYF.

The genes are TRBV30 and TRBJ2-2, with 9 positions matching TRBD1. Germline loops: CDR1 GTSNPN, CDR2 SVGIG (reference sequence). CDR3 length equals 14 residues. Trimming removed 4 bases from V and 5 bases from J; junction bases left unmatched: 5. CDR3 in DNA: TGTGCCTGGAATACCGGGACAGGGACCGGGGAGCTGTTTTTT. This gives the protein CAWNTGTGTGELFF.

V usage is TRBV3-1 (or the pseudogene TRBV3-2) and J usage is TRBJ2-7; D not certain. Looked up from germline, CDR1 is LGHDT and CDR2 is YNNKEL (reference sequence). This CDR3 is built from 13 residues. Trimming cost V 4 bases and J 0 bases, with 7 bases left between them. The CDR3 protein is CASSPLSSYEQYF. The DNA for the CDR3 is TGTGCCAGCAGCCCACTTAGCTCCTACGAGCAGTACTTC.

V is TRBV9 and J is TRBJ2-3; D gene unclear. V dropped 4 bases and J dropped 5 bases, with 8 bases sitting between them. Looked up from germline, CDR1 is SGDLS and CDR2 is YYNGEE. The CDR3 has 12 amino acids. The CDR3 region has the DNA TGTGCCAGCAGCCCCTATGGAGATACGCAGTATTTT. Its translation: CASSPYGDTQYF.

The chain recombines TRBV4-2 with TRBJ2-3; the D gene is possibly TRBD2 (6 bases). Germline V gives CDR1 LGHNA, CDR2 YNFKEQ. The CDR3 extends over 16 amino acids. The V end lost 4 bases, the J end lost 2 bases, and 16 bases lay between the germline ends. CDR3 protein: CASSPLGGTLTDTQYF. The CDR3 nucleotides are TGTGCCAGCAGCCCTCTAGGAGGGACCCTCACAGATACGCAGTATTTT.

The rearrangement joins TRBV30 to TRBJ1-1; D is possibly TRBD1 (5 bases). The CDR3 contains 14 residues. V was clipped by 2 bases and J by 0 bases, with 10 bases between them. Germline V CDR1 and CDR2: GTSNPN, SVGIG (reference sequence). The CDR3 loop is CAWSTGSLNTEAFF. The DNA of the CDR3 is TGTGCCTGGAGTACAGGTAGTTTGAACACTGAAGCTTTCTTT. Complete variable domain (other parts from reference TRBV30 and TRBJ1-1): SQTIHQWPATLVQPVGSPLSLECTVEGTSNPNLYWYRQAAGRGLQLLFYSVGIGQISSEVPQNLSASRPQDRQFILSSKKLLLSDSGFYLCAWSTGSLNTEAFFGQGTRLTVV.

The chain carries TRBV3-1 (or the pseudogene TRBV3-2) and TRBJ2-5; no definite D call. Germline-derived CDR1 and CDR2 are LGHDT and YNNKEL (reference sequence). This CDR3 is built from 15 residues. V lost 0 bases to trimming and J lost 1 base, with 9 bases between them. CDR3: CASSQEITSQETQYF. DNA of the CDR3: TGTGCCAGCAGCCAAGAGATCACGAGCCAAGAGACCCAGTACTTC.

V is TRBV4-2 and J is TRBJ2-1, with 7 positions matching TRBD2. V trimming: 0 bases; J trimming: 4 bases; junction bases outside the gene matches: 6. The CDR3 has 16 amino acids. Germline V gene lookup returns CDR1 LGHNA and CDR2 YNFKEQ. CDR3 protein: CASSQDLPGGYNEQFF. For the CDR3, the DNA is TGTGCCAGCAGCCAAGATCTTCCGGGAGGATACAATGAGCAGTTCTTC.

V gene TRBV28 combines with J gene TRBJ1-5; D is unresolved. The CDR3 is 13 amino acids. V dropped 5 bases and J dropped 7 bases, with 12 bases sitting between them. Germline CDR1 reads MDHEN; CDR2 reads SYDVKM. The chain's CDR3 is CASSPRIRQPQHF. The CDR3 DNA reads TGTGCCAGCAGTCCTAGGATTAGGCAGCCCCAGCATTTT.

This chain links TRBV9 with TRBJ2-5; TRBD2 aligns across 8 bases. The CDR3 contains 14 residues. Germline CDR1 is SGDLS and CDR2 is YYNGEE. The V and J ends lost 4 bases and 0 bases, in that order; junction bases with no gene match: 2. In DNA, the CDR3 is TGTGCCAGCAGCCCGACTAGCGACCAAGAGACCCAGTACTTC. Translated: CASSPTSDQETQYF.

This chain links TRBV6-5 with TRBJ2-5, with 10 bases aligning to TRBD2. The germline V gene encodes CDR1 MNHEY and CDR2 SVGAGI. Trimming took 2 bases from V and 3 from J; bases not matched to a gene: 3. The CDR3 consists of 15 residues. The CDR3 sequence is CASSYGTSGEETQYF. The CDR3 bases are TGTGCCAGCAGTTACGGTACTAGCGGGGAAGAGACCCAGTACTTC.

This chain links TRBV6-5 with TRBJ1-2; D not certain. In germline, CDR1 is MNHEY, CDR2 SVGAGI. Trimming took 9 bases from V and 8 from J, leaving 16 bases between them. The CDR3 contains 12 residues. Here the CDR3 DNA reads TGTGCCAGTTACTACAAATTAGGAGGCTACACCTTC. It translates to CASYYKLGGYTF.

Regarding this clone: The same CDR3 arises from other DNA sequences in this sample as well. CDR3 amino acids: CASSPGQGSEAFF. The CDR3 DNA reads as TGTGCCAGTTCTCCGGGACAGGGATCTGAAGCTTTCTTT. V is TRBV18 and J is TRBJ1-1; 9 bases are a match to TRBD1. The CDR3 has 13 amino acids. The ends lost 9 bases at V and 6 bases at J; junction bases unmatched: 8. Germline V CDR1 and CDR2: KGHSH, LQKENI.

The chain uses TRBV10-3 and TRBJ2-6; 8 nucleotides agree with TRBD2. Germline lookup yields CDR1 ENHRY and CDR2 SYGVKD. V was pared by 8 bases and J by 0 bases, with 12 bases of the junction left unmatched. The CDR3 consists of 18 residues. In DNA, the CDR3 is TGTGCCATCGGAGGCCGGGGGGGACCGTCCTCTGGGGCCAACGTCCTGACTTTC. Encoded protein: CAIGGRGGPSSGANVLTF.

In nucleotides, the CDR3 is TGCGCCAGCAGGGAGGGGACAGGGGCTAATGAGCAGTTCTTC. This codes for CASREGTGANEQFF. The rearrangement uses TRBV5-1 and TRBJ2-1; 10 bases agree with TRBD1. V trimming: 5 bases; J trimming: 7 bases; junction bases outside the gene matches: 6. Germline V gene lookup returns CDR1 SGHRS and CDR2 YFSETQ. The CDR3 loop spans 14 amino acids.

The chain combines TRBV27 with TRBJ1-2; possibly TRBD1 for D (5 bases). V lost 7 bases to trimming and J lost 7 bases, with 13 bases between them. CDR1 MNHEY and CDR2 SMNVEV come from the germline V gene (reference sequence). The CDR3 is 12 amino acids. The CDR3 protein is CASKAREGGYTF. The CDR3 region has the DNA TGTGCCAGCAAGGCCAGGGAAGGTGGCTACACCTTC.

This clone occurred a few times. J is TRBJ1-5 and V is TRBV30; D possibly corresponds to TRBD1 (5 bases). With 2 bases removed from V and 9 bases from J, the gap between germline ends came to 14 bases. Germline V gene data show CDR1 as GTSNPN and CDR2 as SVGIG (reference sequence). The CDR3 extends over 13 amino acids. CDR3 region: CAWSLDSGGPQHF. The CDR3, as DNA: TGTGCCTGGAGTCTGGATTCGGGGGGGCCCCAGCATTTT.

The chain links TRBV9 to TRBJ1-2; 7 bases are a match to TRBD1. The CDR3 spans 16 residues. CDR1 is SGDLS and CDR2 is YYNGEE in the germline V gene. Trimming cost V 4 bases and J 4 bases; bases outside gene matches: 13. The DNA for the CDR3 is TGTGCCAGCAGCCCCAGGACAGGCGGAAATCTCTATGGCTACACCTTC. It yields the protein CASSPRTGGNLYGYTF.

CDR3 residues: CATSDLSGGRGNEQFF. The CDR3 nucleotides are TGTGCCACCAGCGACCTGTCTGGCGGGAGGGGCAATGAGCAGTTCTTC. J is TRBJ2-1 and V is TRBV24-1, with 9 bases fitting TRBD2. CDR1 and CDR2 from the germline V gene are KGHDR and SFDVKD. The ends lost 7 bases at V and 6 bases at J; junction bases unmatched: 12. The CDR3 runs 16 residues.

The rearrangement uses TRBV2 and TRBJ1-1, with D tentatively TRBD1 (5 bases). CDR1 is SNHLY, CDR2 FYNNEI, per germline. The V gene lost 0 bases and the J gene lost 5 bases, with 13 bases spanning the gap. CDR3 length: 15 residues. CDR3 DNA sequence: TGTGCCAGCAGTGAAGCGGGTTATCGGGGGACTGAAGCTTTCTTT. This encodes CASSEAGYRGTEAFF. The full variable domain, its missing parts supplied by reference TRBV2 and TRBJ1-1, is EPEVTQTPSHQVTQMGQEVILRCVPISNHLYFYWYRQILGQKVEFLVSFYNNEISEKSEIFDDQFSVERPDGSNFTLKIRSTKLEDSAMYFCASSEAGYRGTEAFFGQGTRLTVV.

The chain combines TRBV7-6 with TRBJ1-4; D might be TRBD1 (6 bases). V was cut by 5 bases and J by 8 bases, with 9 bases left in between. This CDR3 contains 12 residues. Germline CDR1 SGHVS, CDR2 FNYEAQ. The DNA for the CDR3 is TGTGCCAGCAGCGCCGACAGGGAAAAACTGTTTTTT. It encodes CASSADREKLFF.

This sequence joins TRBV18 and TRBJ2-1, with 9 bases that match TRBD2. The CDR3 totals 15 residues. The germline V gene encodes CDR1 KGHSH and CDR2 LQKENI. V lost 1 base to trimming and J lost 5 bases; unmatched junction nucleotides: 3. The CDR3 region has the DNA TGTGCCAGCTCACCACTAGCGGGAGAGAACAATGAGCAGTTCTTC. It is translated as CASSPLAGENNEQFF.

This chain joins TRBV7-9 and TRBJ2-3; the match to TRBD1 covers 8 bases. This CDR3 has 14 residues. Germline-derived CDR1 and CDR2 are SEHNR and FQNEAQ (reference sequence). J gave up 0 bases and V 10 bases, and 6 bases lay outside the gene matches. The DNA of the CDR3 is TGTGCCACCTCAAGGACAGGGAGCACAGATACGCAGTATTTT. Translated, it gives CATSRTGSTDTQYF. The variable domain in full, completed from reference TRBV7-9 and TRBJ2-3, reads DTGVSQNPRHKITKRGQNVTFRCDPISEHNRLYWYRQTLGQGPEFLTYFQNEAQLEKSRLLSDRFSAERPKGSFSTLEIQRTEQGDSAMYLCATSRTGSTDTQYFGPGTRLTVL.